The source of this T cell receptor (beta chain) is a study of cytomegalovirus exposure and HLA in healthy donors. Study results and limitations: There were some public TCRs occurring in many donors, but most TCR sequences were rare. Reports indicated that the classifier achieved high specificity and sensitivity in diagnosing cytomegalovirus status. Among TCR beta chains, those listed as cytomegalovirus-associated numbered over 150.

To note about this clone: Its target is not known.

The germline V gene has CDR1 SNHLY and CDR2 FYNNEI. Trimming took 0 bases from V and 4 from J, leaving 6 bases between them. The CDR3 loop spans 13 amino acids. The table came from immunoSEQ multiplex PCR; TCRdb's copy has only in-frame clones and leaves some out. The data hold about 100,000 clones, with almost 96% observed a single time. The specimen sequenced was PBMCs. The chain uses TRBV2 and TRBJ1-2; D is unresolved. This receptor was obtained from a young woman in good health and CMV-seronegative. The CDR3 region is CASSEAGSYGYTF. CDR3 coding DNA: TGTGCCAGCAGTGAAGCTGGCAGCTATGGCTACACCTTC.